This is a list of T cell receptor beta chains from one sample in a study of response to subunit inactivated influenza vaccine. MiXCR, run by TCRdb on the RT-PCR reads, gives a single entry per CDR3 protein. The repertoire holds 250,000 to 350,000 distinct CDR3 sequences, with around 20% as singletons. The source material was PBMCs from blood, sampled approximately 22 months after vaccination. The receptors shown here come from a man in his fifties or sixties who received an inactivated influenza vaccine. Both conserved end residues are part of each CDR3. A D gene is named only where the DNA matches it firmly. Clone size is stated in some rows and not others, as once, few, many or a class when expanded.

cdr3_length,j_call,clone_size,d_call,v_call,cdr3_nt,cdr3_aa
10,TRBJ2-5,-,-,TRBV3-1,TGTGCCAGCCATGGGGTGACCCAGTACTTC,CASHGVTQYF
14,TRBJ1-5,-,-,TRBV12-3/TRBV12-4,TGTGCCAGCAGTTCACCGACAGGATCGCAGCCCCAGCATTTT,CASSSPTGSQPQHF
12,TRBJ1-2,-,-,TRBV29-1,TGCAGCGCTGGGTGGGCCAACTATGGCTACACCTTC,CSAGWANYGYTF
16,TRBJ2-6,-,-,TRBV4-2,TGTGCCAGCAGCCCTCTTGCTACGTTGGGGGCCAACGTCCTGACTTTC,CASSPLATLGANVLTF
15,TRBJ1-2,many,-,TRBV4-1,TGCGCCAGCAGCCAAGAGGGTGCGGTAACGAGTGGCTACACCTTC,CASSQEGAVTSGYTF
19,TRBJ2-2,few,TRBD2,TRBV20-1,TGCAGTGCTAGAGCTGAGCGGGAGGGTTATACGTCGAACACCGGGGAGCTGTTTTTT,CSARAEREGYTSNTGELFF
14,TRBJ1-1,many,-,TRBV6-1,TGTGCCAGCAGACAAAGGGAGTCCTACTATAGGGCTTTCTTT,CASRQRESYYRAFF
15,TRBJ1-1,many,-,TRBV7-9,TGTGCCAGCAGCTCAGGACAGTCCATGAACACTGAAGCTTTCTTT,CASSSGQSMNTEAFF
14,TRBJ2-2,few,TRBD1,TRBV14,TGTGCCAGCAGCAATACAGGGGGCACCGGGGAGCTGTTTTTT,CASSNTGGTGELFF
14,TRBJ2-1,-,-,TRBV7-3,TGTGCCAGCAGCAGAGGGACTGGGAACAATGAGCAGTTCTTC,CASSRGTGNNEQFF
16,TRBJ1-3,-,-,TRBV25-1,TGTGCCAGCAGTGAATTCGGACACAACTCTGGAAACACCATATATTTT,CASSEFGHNSGNTIYF
14,TRBJ1-6,-,-,TRBV10-3,TGTGCCATCAGTGAGTACGGTGGAAATTCACCCCTCCACTTT,CAISEYGGNSPLHF
14,TRBJ1-3,-,-,TRBV28,TGTGCCAGCAGTTCAGGTGGTTCTGGAAACACCATATATTTT,CASSSGGSGNTIYF
16,TRBJ1-2,-,TRBD1,TRBV28,TGTGCCAGCAGCCCCGGACAGGGGGCGCGGAACTATGGCTACACCTTC,CASSPGQGARNYGYTF
12,TRBJ1-1,many,-,TRBV5-1,TGCGCCAGCAGCTTGGTGGACACTGAAGCTTTCTTT,CASSLVDTEAFF
19,TRBJ2-2,few,TRBD2,TRBV7-3,TGTGCCAGCAGCTTAACGCCAACCGTAAGCGGGACTAACACCGGGGAGCTGTTTTTT,CASSLTPTVSGTNTGELFF
15,TRBJ1-4,-,-,TRBV6-1,TGTGCCAGCACCCAGAGTGGGAGGTTGAGTGAAAAACTGTTTTTT,CASTQSGRLSEKLFF
18,TRBJ2-5,many,-,TRBV15,TGTGCCACCAGCAGAGATATTGGGGTGCGTACCCGACAAGAGACCCAGTACTTC,CATSRDIGVRTRQETQYF
14,TRBJ1-2,few,TRBD1,TRBV19,TGTGCCAGCAACCAAGGGGGCAGAGGCTATGGCTACACCTTC,CASNQGGRGYGYTF
13,TRBJ2-7,-,-,TRBV28,TGTGCCAGCTACCCGGCGGGGACCTGGGGGCAGTACTTC,CASYPAGTWGQYF
15,TRBJ2-1,-,TRBD2,TRBV5-1,TGCGCCAGCAGCCCCCCGGGAGGGGGAAAAATTGAGCAGTTCTTC,CASSPPGGGKIEQFF
16,TRBJ1-6,few,-,TRBV28,TGTGCCAGCAGTAGCGGACAGATGGGTTCCATATCACCCCTCCACTTT,CASSSGQMGSISPLHF
17,TRBJ1-1,-,-,TRBV10-3,TGTGCCATCAACCAAATGGGTGAGAAAGAAGCTTTCGCTGAAGCTTTCTTT,CAINQMGEKEAFAEAFF
15,TRBJ2-3,-,-,TRBV7-2,TGTGCCAGCAGCTTAGCTAGGGTGGGCACAGATGCGCAGTATTTT,CASSLARVGTDAQYF
15,TRBJ1-1,-,-,TRBV21-1,TGTGCCAGCAGCAAAGAAACGGGACAGGGGGGAGAAGCTTTCTTT,CASSKETGQGGEAFF
13,TRBJ1-2,few,-,TRBV20-1,TGCAGTGCCTTCCGACAGACCGGTTATGGCTACACCTTC,CSAFRQTGYGYTF
14,TRBJ2-5,-,-,TRBV20-1,TGCAGTGCCCTGAACAGGGTATGGGGAGAGACCCAGTACTTC,CSALNRVWGETQYF
15,TRBJ1-3,-,-,TRBV9,TGTGCCAGCAGCGTGACGCTCGACTCTGGAAACACCATATATTTT,CASSVTLDSGNTIYF
16,TRBJ2-1,few,TRBD2,TRBV6-5,TGTGCCAGCAGGTACACGACTAGCGGGAGATCATATGAGCAGTTCTTC,CASRYTTSGRSYEQFF
12,TRBJ1-2,-,-,TRBV20-1,TGCAGTGCTCTCCGGGCAGGCTATGGCTACACCTTC,CSALRAGYGYTF
16,TRBJ1-3,-,TRBD1,TRBV20-1,TGCAGTGCTAGAGGACAGGGAAAACTCGGTGGAAACACCATATATTTT,CSARGQGKLGGNTIYF
20,TRBJ2-6,-,TRBD1,TRBV27,TGTGCCAGCAGCCGAACGTCTCTCGGGACAGGGGGACCTGGGGCCAACGTCCTGACTTTC,CASSRTSLGTGGPGANVLTF
10,TRBJ2-2,-,-,TRBV2,TGTGCCTCCGGGGGAACTGAGCTGTTTTTT,CASGGTELFF
13,TRBJ1-1,few,-,TRBV6-2/TRBV6-3,TGTGCCAGCAGTTGGGGGCACGACACTGAAGCTTTCTTT,CASSWGHDTEAFF
13,TRBJ2-1,-,TRBD2,TRBV7-3,TGTGCCAGCAGCTCCGGGACTAGTGGTGAGCAGTTCTTC,CASSSGTSGEQFF
12,TRBJ1-6,few,-,TRBV11-2,TGTGCCAGCAGCTTAGGGGGGTCACCCCTCCACTTT,CASSLGGSPLHF
15,TRBJ1-4,-,-,TRBV20-1,TGCAGTGCTTTCTCCAGTGGAGCAACTAATGAAAAACTGTTTTTT,CSAFSSGATNEKLFF
14,TRBJ2-6,few,-,TRBV30,TGTGCCTGGAGTGAAGGGGCCGGGGCCAACGTCCTGACTTTC,CAWSEGAGANVLTF
15,TRBJ2-6,-,-,TRBV24-1,TGTGCCACCAGTATTGGGGGACCTGGGGCCAACGTCCTGACTTTC,CATSIGGPGANVLTF
14,TRBJ1-1,-,TRBD1,TRBV12-3/TRBV12-4,TGTGCCAGCAGTGAGACAGGGGGTTGGACTGAAGCTTTCTTT,CASSETGGWTEAFF
13,TRBJ2-5,few,-,TRBV24-1,TGTGCCACCAGTGATGGTGGGACACAGACCCAGTACTTC,CATSDGGTQTQYF
16,TRBJ1-4,few,-,TRBV25-1,TGTGCCAGCAGTGCCCTAGGTCGGGGTACTTATGAAAAACTGTTTTTT,CASSALGRGTYEKLFF